These T cell receptor beta chains were read from a single sample in a study of T cell responses to AZD1222 COVID-19 vaccine. The data were produced by immunoSEQ multiplex PCR, yet TCRdb's version contains in-frame clones alone and is incomplete. Among about 160,000 clones listed, over 75% were seen once. Specimen: peripheral blood, collected on day 0 of AZD1222 vaccination. The source is an adult in good health. Both conserved end residues are part of each CDR3. Each record gives: D gene, V gene, clone size, J gene, CDR3 protein, CDR3 DNA. D genes are given only for firm matches. Clone size is not always given. Where it is, it says once, few, many or a class for expanded clones.

d_call: .; v_call: TRBV21-1; clone_size: .; j_call: TRBJ2-7; cdr3_aa: CASSKGRASYEQYF; cdr3_nt: TGTGCCAGCAGCAAAGGACGGGCCTCCTACGAGCAGTACTTC
d_call: .; v_call: TRBV28; clone_size: .; j_call: TRBJ1-1; cdr3_aa: CASSFNWGDEAFF; cdr3_nt: TGTGCCAGCAGTTTTAATTGGGGGGATGAAGCTTTCTTT
d_call: .; v_call: TRBV21-1; clone_size: .; j_call: TRBJ1-5; cdr3_aa: CASSEKRDRGSNQPQHF; cdr3_nt: TGTGCCAGCAGCGAGAAGCGGGACAGGGGTAGCAATCAGCCCCAGCATTTT
d_call: TRBD1; v_call: TRBV10-1; clone_size: .; j_call: TRBJ2-3; cdr3_aa: CASSGTGTADTQYF; cdr3_nt: TGCGCCAGCAGCGGGACAGGGACCGCAGATACGCAGTATTTT
d_call: .; v_call: TRBV6-2/TRBV6-3; clone_size: .; j_call: TRBJ2-7; cdr3_aa: CASSYRSGKSQYEQYF; cdr3_nt: TGTGCCAGCAGTTACCGTTCGGGGAAATCACAATACGAGCAGTACTTC
d_call: TRBD1; v_call: TRBV4-2; clone_size: .; j_call: TRBJ1-4; cdr3_aa: CASSQDYGTEYNEKLFF; cdr3_nt: TGTGCCAGCAGCCAAGATTACGGGACAGAATATAATGAAAAACTGTTTTTT
d_call: .; v_call: TRBV11-3; clone_size: .; j_call: TRBJ2-1; cdr3_aa: CASSPSGVINEQFF; cdr3_nt: TGTGCCAGCAGCCCTTCCGGGGTCATCAATGAGCAGTTCTTC
d_call: .; v_call: TRBV27; clone_size: .; j_call: TRBJ1-1; cdr3_aa: CASRDGAENTEAFF; cdr3_nt: TGTGCCAGCAGGGATGGGGCGGAAAACACTGAAGCTTTCTTT
d_call: TRBD1; v_call: TRBV19; clone_size: .; j_call: TRBJ2-7; cdr3_aa: CASSPGTGGIPYEQYF; cdr3_nt: TGTGCCAGTAGTCCTGGGACAGGGGGCATCCCCTACGAGCAGTACTTC
d_call: TRBD2; v_call: TRBV30; clone_size: .; j_call: TRBJ2-7; cdr3_aa: CAWSGLAGNEQYF; cdr3_nt: TGTGCCTGGAGTGGACTAGCGGGGAACGAGCAGTACTTC
d_call: .; v_call: TRBV6-6; clone_size: once; j_call: TRBJ1-3; cdr3_aa: CASSYSGVSGNTIYF; cdr3_nt: TGTGCCAGCAGTTACTCGGGGGTCTCTGGAAACACCATATATTTT
d_call: TRBD1; v_call: TRBV4-3; clone_size: .; j_call: TRBJ2-7; cdr3_aa: CASSQELAWAGGPDEQYF; cdr3_nt: TGCGCCAGCAGCCAAGAATTAGCTTGGGCAGGGGGCCCGGACGAGCAGTACTTC
d_call: .; v_call: TRBV25-1; clone_size: .; j_call: TRBJ1-1; cdr3_aa: CASQVGYGAEAFF; cdr3_nt: TGTGCCAGCCAAGTAGGGTATGGGGCTGAAGCTTTCTTT
d_call: .; v_call: TRBV14; clone_size: .; j_call: TRBJ2-2; cdr3_aa: CASSQDNWGELFF; cdr3_nt: TGTGCCAGCAGCCAAGATAACTGGGGGGAGCTGTTTTTT
d_call: TRBD1; v_call: TRBV5-1; clone_size: .; j_call: TRBJ1-1; cdr3_aa: CASTLGGQGGTEAFF; cdr3_nt: TGCGCCAGCACCCTTGGTGGACAGGGTGGCACTGAAGCTTTCTTT
d_call: TRBD1; v_call: TRBV24-1; clone_size: .; j_call: TRBJ2-6; cdr3_aa: CATSDPGTGDLSGANVLTF; cdr3_nt: TGTGCCACCAGTGACCCGGGGACAGGGGACCTCTCTGGGGCCAACGTCCTGACTTTC
d_call: .; v_call: TRBV28; clone_size: once; j_call: TRBJ1-2; cdr3_aa: CASSPPPVRSGYTF; cdr3_nt: TGTGCCAGCAGTCCTCCTCCCGTAAGGTCCGGCTACACCTTC
d_call: .; v_call: TRBV18; clone_size: .; j_call: TRBJ2-7; cdr3_aa: CASSPFRGPLSYEQYF; cdr3_nt: TGTGCCAGCTCACCGTTCCGAGGACCACTCTCCTACGAGCAGTACTTC
d_call: .; v_call: TRBV19; clone_size: .; j_call: TRBJ2-2; cdr3_aa: CASSRDRGATGELFF; cdr3_nt: TGTGCCAGTAGTAGGGACCGCGGGGCAACCGGGGAGCTGTTTTTT
d_call: .; v_call: TRBV4-3; clone_size: once; j_call: TRBJ2-5; cdr3_aa: CASSQDQGGYQYF; cdr3_nt: TGCGCCAGCAGCCAAGACCAGGGGGGGTACCAGTACTTC
d_call: TRBD2; v_call: TRBV27; clone_size: .; j_call: TRBJ2-1; cdr3_aa: CASSLSHGGGNEQFF; cdr3_nt: TGTGCCAGCAGTTTATCGCATGGCGGGGGTAATGAGCAGTTCTTC
d_call: .; v_call: TRBV11-1; clone_size: few; j_call: TRBJ2-7; cdr3_aa: CASSPSGPAGREQYF; cdr3_nt: TGTGCCAGCAGCCCCTCGGGGCCGGCAGGTCGCGAGCAGTACTTC
d_call: TRBD1; v_call: TRBV27; clone_size: .; j_call: TRBJ2-7; cdr3_aa: CASSKPGGYEQYF; cdr3_nt: TGTGCCAGCAGTAAACCAGGGGGCTACGAGCAGTACTTC
d_call: TRBD2; v_call: TRBV7-2; clone_size: .; j_call: TRBJ2-1; cdr3_aa: CASSFGGATYNEQFF; cdr3_nt: TGTGCCAGCAGCTTCGGGGGGGCGACCTACAATGAGCAGTTCTTC
d_call: TRBD2; v_call: TRBV7-9; clone_size: .; j_call: TRBJ2-1; cdr3_aa: CASSLGLAGRNEQFF; cdr3_nt: TGTGCCAGCAGCTTAGGACTAGCGGGCCGCAATGAGCAGTTCTTC
d_call: .; v_call: TRBV21-1; clone_size: .; j_call: TRBJ2-3; cdr3_aa: CASSKRGASGTDTQYF; cdr3_nt: TGTGCCAGCAGCAAACGGGGGGCAAGTGGCACAGATACGCAGTATTTT
d_call: .; v_call: TRBV19; clone_size: .; j_call: TRBJ1-5; cdr3_aa: CASSIQVGGNQPQHF; cdr3_nt: TGTGCCAGTAGTATCCAGGTGGGCGGCAATCAGCCCCAGCATTTT
d_call: TRBD1; v_call: TRBV12-5; clone_size: .; j_call: TRBJ1-1; cdr3_aa: CASGLATGWNTEAFF; cdr3_nt: TGTGCTAGTGGCCTCGCGACAGGGTGGAACACTGAAGCTTTCTTT
d_call: .; v_call: TRBV6-1; clone_size: .; j_call: TRBJ2-1; cdr3_aa: CASSLSYNEQFF; cdr3_nt: TGTGCCAGCAGTTTAAGCTACAATGAGCAGTTCTTC
d_call: TRBD1; v_call: TRBV30; clone_size: .; j_call: TRBJ1-6; cdr3_aa: CAWSDGTGGSPLHF; cdr3_nt: TGTGCCTGGAGTGACGGGACAGGGGGTTCACCCCTCCACTTT
d_call: TRBD1; v_call: TRBV3-1/TRBV3-2; clone_size: .; j_call: TRBJ2-7; cdr3_aa: CASSHVTRGRNEQYF; cdr3_nt: TGTGCCAGCAGCCATGTTACAAGGGGGCGGAACGAGCAGTACTTC
d_call: TRBD2; v_call: TRBV12-3/TRBV12-4; clone_size: once; j_call: TRBJ2-4; cdr3_aa: CASSWGGGNIQYF; cdr3_nt: TGTGCCAGCAGTTGGGGCGGGGGGAACATTCAGTACTTC
d_call: TRBD1; v_call: TRBV28; clone_size: .; j_call: TRBJ1-4; cdr3_aa: CASTPGRGGGIEKLFF; cdr3_nt: TGTGCCTCAACCCCGGGCCGAGGGGGCGGTATAGAAAAACTGTTTTTT
d_call: .; v_call: TRBV18; clone_size: once; j_call: TRBJ1-5; cdr3_aa: CASSPDSVNQPQHF; cdr3_nt: TGTGCCAGCTCACCGGACAGTGTCAATCAGCCCCAGCATTTT
d_call: TRBD2; v_call: TRBV24-1; clone_size: .; j_call: TRBJ2-2; cdr3_aa: CATSAGLAPTGELFF; cdr3_nt: TGTGCCACCAGTGCGGGACTAGCTCCCACCGGGGAGCTGTTTTTT